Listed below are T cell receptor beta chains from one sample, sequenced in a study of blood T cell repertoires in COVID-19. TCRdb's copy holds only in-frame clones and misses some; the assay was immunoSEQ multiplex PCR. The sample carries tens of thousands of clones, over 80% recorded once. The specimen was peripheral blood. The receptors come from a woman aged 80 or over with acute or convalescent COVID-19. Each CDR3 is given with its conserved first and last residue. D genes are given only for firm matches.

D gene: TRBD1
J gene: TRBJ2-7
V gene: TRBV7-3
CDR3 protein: CASSPSTGYEQYF

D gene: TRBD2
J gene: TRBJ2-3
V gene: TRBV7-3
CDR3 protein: CASSPGAGEVWTDTQYF

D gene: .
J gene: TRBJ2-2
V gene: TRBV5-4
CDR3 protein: CASSAGQMTNTGELFF

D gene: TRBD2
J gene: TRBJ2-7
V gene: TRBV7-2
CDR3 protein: CASSEAGTSKYEQYF

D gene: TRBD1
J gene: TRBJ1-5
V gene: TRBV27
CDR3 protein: CASSLVIEQGSYQPQHF

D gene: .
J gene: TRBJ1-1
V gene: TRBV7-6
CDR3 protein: CASSPAGNTEAFF

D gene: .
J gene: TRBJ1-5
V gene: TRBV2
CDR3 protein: CASSLQSSNQPQHF

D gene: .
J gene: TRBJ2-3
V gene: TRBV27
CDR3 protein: CASSFLSSTDTQYF

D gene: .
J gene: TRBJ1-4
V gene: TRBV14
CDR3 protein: CASSQGPREKLFF

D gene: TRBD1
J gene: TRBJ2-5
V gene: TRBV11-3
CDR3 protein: CASSLRTGSKETQYF

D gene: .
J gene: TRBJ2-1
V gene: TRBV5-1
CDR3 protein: CASAWGSSNEQFF

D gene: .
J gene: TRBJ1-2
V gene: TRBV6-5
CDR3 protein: CASSRAGGANYGYTF

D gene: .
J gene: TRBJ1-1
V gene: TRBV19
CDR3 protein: CASSIGPRGALLNTEAFF

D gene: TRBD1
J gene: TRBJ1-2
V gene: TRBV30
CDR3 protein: CAWTEDRGTYGYTF

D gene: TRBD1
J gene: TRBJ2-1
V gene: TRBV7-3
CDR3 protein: CASSATGGSYNEQFF

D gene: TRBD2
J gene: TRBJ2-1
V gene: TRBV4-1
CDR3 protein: CASSSRLAGLNEQFF

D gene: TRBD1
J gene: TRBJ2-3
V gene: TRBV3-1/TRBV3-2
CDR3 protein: CASSLGQGTDTQYF

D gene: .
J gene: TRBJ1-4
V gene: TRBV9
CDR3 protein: CASSPGVSNEKLFF

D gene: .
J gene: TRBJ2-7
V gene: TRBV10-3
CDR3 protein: CAISESLSSYEQYF

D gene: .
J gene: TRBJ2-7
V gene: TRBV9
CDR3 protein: CASSENRGGYEQYF

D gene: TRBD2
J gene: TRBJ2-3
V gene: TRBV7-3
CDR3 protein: CASSPGLETDTQYF

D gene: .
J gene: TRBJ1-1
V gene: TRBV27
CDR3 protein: CASSLITGTEAFF